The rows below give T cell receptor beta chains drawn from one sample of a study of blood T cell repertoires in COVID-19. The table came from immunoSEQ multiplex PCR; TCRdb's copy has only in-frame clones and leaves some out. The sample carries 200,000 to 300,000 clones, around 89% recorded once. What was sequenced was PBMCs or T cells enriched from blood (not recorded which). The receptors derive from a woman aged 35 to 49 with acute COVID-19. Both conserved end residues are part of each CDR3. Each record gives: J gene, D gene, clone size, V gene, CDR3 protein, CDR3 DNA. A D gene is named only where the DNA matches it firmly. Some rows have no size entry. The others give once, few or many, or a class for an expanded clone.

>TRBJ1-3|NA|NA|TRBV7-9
CACLEGAGNTIYF
TGTGCCTGCCTCGAGGGAGCCGGAAACACCATATATTTT
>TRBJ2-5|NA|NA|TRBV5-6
CASSLITPRGETQYF
TGTGCCAGCAGCTTGATTACCCCTCGAGGGGAGACCCAGTACTTC
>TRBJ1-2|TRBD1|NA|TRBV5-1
CASSSGRTGPNYGYTF
TGCGCCAGCAGCTCTGGAAGGACAGGACCTAACTATGGCTACACCTTC
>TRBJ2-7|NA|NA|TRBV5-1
CASSLAKDTYEQYF
TGCGCCAGCAGCTTGGCCAAGGACACCTACGAGCAGTACTTC
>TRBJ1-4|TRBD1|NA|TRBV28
CASSLGQGREKLFF
TGTGCCAGCAGTTTGGGACAGGGTCGGGAAAAACTGTTTTTT
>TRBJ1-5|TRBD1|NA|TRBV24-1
CATSDTGQGENQPQHF
TGTGCCACCAGTGACACAGGACAGGGTGAAAATCAGCCCCAGCATTTT
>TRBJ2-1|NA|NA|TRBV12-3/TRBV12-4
CASSFGSGEQFF
TGTGCCAGCAGTTTCGGGAGCGGAGAGCAGTTCTTC
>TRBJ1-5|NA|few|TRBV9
CASSLTDSPYSNQPQHF
TGTGCCAGCAGCCTCACGGACAGTCCGTATAGCAATCAGCCCCAGCATTTT
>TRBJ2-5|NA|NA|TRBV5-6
CASSPPARGGTQYF
TGTGCCAGCAGCCCCCCGGCGAGGGGAGGGACCCAGTACTTC
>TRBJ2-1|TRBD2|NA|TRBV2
CASSFLGLAGGSSSYNEQFF
TGTGCCAGCAGTTTTTTGGGACTAGCGGGAGGGTCAAGCTCCTACAATGAGCAGTTCTTC
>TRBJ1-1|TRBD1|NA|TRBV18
CASSPGDRIEAFF
TGTGCCAGCTCACCAGGGGACAGGATTGAAGCTTTCTTT
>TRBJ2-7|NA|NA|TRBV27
CASSKLPGHLAWEQYF
TGTGCCAGCAGTAAACTACCGGGACACCTAGCTTGGGAGCAGTACTTC
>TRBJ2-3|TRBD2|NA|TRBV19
CASTGTSGRWDTQYF
TGTGCCAGCACCGGGACTAGCGGGAGGTGGGATACGCAGTATTTT
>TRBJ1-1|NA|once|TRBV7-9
CASSLGFSEAFF
TGTGCCAGCAGCTTAGGGTTCAGTGAAGCTTTCTTT
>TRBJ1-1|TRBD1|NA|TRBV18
CASSPSEQGAGTEAFF
TGTGCCAGCTCACCATCCGAGCAGGGGGCGGGCACTGAAGCTTTCTTT
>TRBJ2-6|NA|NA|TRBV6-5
CASSLIGSGANVLTF
TGTGCCAGCAGTCTGATCGGCTCTGGGGCCAACGTCCTGACTTTC
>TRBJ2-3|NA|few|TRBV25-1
CASASRSTDTQYF
TGTGCCAGCGCTAGCCGAAGCACAGATACGCAGTATTTT
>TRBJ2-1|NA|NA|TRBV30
CAWSPGLDNEQFF
TGTGCCTGGAGCCCGGGACTGGACAATGAGCAGTTCTTC
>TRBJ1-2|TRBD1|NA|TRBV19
CASSTSGQGAPTSNYGYTF
TGTGCCAGTAGCACGTCGGGACAGGGCGCCCCCACCTCTAACTATGGCTACACCTTC
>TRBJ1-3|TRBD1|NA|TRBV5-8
CASSTDRGSGNTIYF
TGTGCCAGCAGCACGGACAGGGGTTCTGGAAACACCATATATTTT
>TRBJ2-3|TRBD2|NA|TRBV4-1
CASSQAGLAGGTDTQYF
TGCGCCAGCAGCCAGGCTGGACTAGCGGGAGGGACAGATACGCAGTATTTT
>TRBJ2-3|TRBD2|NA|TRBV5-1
CATNPGLAGGGTDTQYF
TGCGCCACCAACCCGGGACTAGCGGGAGGCGGCACAGATACGCAGTATTTT
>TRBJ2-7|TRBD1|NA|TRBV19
CASSRGQGSPYEQYF
TGTGCCAGTAGTAGAGGACAGGGTAGTCCCTACGAGCAGTACTTC
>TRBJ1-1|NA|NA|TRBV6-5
CASSYNKAGSNTEAFF
TGTGCCAGCAGTTACAACAAGGCAGGGTCGAACACTGAAGCTTTCTTT
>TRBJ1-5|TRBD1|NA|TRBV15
CATSRGTDRAFQPQHF
TGTGCCACCAGCAGAGGGACGGACAGGGCCTTTCAGCCCCAGCATTTT
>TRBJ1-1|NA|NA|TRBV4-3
CASSQGSQGYTEAFF
TGCGCCAGCAGCCAAGGGTCACAGGGATATACTGAAGCTTTCTTT
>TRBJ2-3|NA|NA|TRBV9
CASSSRVGFGTDTQYF
TGTGCCAGCAGCTCGAGGGTAGGGTTTGGGACAGATACGCAGTATTTT
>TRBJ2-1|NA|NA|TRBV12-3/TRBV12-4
CASSFMVGEQFF
TGTGCCAGCAGTTTTATGGTCGGGGAGCAGTTCTTC
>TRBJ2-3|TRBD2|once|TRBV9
CASSVGLAGTDTQYF
TGTGCCAGCAGCGTAGGGCTAGCGGGGACAGATACGCAGTATTTT
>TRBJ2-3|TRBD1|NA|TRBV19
CASSIDPKDRGRTDTQYF
TGTGCCAGTAGTATAGACCCAAAGGACAGGGGCCGCACAGATACGCAGTATTTT
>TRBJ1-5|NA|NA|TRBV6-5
CASSSGDTQPQHF
TGTGCCAGCAGTTCGGGAGACACTCAGCCCCAGCATTTT
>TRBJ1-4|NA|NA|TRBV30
CAWSGQGALNEKLFF
TGTGCCTGGAGTGGGCAAGGGGCCCTTAATGAAAAACTGTTTTTT
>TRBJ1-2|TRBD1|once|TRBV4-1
CASSLGQATNYGYTF
TGCGCCAGCAGCCTGGGACAGGCGACTAACTATGGCTACACCTTC
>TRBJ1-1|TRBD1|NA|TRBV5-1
CASRPGTGHMNTEAFF
TGCGCCAGCAGGCCCGGGACAGGACACATGAACACTGAAGCTTTCTTT
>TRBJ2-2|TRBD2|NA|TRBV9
CASSVTLGRADGELFF
TGTGCCAGCAGCGTTACTTTGGGGAGGGCCGACGGGGAGCTGTTTTTT